This TCR beta chain was sequenced for a study of shared clonotypes between healthy human individuals. V dropped 7 bases and J dropped 4 bases, with 17 bases sitting between them. The CDR3 extends over 15 amino acids. The germline V gene encodes CDR1 SNHLY and CDR2 FYNNEI. The protocol was immunoSEQ multiplex PCR, while the TCRdb copy is restricted to in-frame clones and leaves out a portion. The data show about 480,000 clones, 60% to 80% seen once. This rearrangement joins TRBV2 to TRBJ2-1; D ambiguous. The sample consisted of PBMCs. The clonotype was recovered from a woman aged 40-49 years in good health. Some clones in this sample may be carry-over from other donors' samples. The CDR3 sequence is CASTSRVMPYNEQFF. CDR3 nucleotides: TGTGCCAGCACTTCTAGGGTCATGCCATACAATGAGCAGTTCTTC. Full variable domain (missing parts from reference TRBV2 and TRBJ2-1): EPEVTQTPSHQVTQMGQEVILRCVPISNHLYFYWYRQILGQKVEFLVSFYNNEISEKSEIFDDQFSVERPDGSNFTLKIRSTKLEDSAMYFCASTSRVMPYNEQFFGPGTRLTVL.